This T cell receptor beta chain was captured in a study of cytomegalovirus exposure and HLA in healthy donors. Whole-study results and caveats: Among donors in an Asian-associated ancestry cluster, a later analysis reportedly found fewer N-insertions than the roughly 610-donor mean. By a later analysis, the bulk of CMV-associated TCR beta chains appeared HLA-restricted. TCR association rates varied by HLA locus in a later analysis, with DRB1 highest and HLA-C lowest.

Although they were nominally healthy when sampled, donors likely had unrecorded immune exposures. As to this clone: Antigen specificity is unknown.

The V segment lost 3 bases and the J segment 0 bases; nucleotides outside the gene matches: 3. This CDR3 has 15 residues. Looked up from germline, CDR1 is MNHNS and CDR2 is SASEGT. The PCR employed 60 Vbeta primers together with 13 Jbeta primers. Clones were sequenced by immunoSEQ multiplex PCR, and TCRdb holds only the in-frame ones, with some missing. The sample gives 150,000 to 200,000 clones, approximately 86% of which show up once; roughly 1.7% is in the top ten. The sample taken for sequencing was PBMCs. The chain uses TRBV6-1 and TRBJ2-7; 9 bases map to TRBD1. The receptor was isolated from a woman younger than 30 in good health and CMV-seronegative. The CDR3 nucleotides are TGTGCCAGCAGTGAGGGACAGGGCTACTCCTACGAGCAGTACTTC. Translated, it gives CASSEGQGYSYEQYF.